This T cell receptor beta chain came from a study of tumor-infiltrating lymphocytes in localized non-small cell lung cancer. Study-wide results and caveats: Technical variation could not be separated from intratumor heterogeneity here. Available tissue quantity limited TCR sequencing to a patient subset.

The CDR3 loop spans 16 amino acids. Germline CDR1 SGHTA, CDR2 FQGTGA. The V segment lost 8 bases and the J segment 0 bases; nucleotides outside the gene matches: 2. Remarks on this clone: Its antigen is not identified.

Clones were read by immunoSEQ multiplex PCR, and TCRdb kept only the in-frame ones, dropping some. The table shows some 7,800 clones, with roughly three quarters occurring only once. Input material: uninvolved lung tissue not adjacent to the tumor. The V gene is TRBV7-3, the J gene TRBJ2-2; 14 bases are a match to TRBD2. This TCR was sampled from a human donor with non-small cell lung cancer. The chain's CDR3 is CASGLAGGSNTGELFF. CDR3 bases: TGTGCCAGCGGACTAGCGGGAGGATCGAACACCGGGGAGCTGTTTTTT.